Here is one TCR beta chain with its context. This record comes from a study of blood T cell repertoires in COVID-19. Study at large: Samples taken during acute and convalescent COVID-19 were collected in the United States, Italy and Spain. Sample material is recorded as cDNA or gDNA derived from T cells, B-cell-depleted T cells, or PBMCs.

As handled by the study authors: Amplification of reference gene primers provided the estimated nucleated cell counts. The protocol was immunoSEQ multiplex PCR, while the TCRdb copy is restricted to in-frame clones and leaves out a portion. Clone size and the V and J calls come from that table; the DNA yielded D and trimming. The sample shows about 110,000 clones, less than 85% of them seen only once. CDR1 KGHSH and CDR2 LQKENI come from the germline V gene. The CDR3 has 16 amino acids. V lost 2 bases and J lost 4, with 17 bases in between. The V gene is TRBV18, the J gene TRBJ1-2, with a weak D call TRBD1 (5 bases). The sequence was obtained from a human donor in a cohort sampled during active or convalescent COVID-19. The sequencing input was peripheral blood. CDR3: CASSPSAGSAGYGYTF. DNA of the CDR3: TGTGCCAGCTCACCATCAGCAGGGTCCGCCGGCTATGGCTACACCTTC.